This TCR beta chain originates from a study of blood T cell repertoires in COVID-19 (dated by TCRdb to the early 2020s). Background for the entire study: Samples covering the acute and convalescent phases of COVID-19 were provided by collaborators in the United States, Italy and Spain. The samples were drawn from two sources: the first 160 participants of the ongoing ImmuneRACE study, and 950 to 1,500 subjects contributed by 6 global collaborators. The sample metadata nearly always contained a de-identified subject ID, COVID-19 status, age in years and sex. Subjects who had been exposed to COVID-19, were actively infected with it, or had recovered from it provided the deeply sampled blood TCRbeta repertoires that made up the dataset. Where available, HLA class I and class II types were obtained from metadata supplied by the sample provider rather than from assay-based typing. A freely available public database, intended as a resource for researchers studying the immune response to SARS-CoV-2, is where the repertoires were released. The material from the prospective study consisted of cDNA or gDNA derived from T cells, B-cell-depleted T cells, or PBMCs.

The immunoSEQ Assay, a bias-controlled multiplex PCR, was used to amplify TCRbeta CDR3 regions from genomic DNA. The paper's data handling went like this. The number of nucleated cells in each sample was estimated by amplification of reference gene primers within the assay. To quantify the absolute abundance of each unique TCRbeta CDR3 rearrangement, sequence reads were collapsed and filtered. For each sample, productive Simpson clonality was calculated by taking the square root of Simpson's diversity index across productive rearrangements. TCRdb obtained this table from immuneACCESS and retained in-frame rearrangements with V and J assigned. These tables miss some clones; where compared with another copy, unresolved V genes account for less than half of the shortfall, and the remainder is unexplained. For V, J and clone size, that table is used; D and trimming come from the DNA. Here the sample has fewer than 500,000 clones; about 80% occur a single time. The top ten clonotypes cover 0.85% to 1.3% of the sample.

Measured from the cysteine to the phenylalanine, the CDR3 is 15 residues long. The CDR3 DNA has 45 bases and is translated from base 1. V sheds 1 base and J sheds 0 bases, leaving 10 bases between their ends. Taken from the germline V gene (reference sequence), the CDR1 and CDR2 loops are SEHNR and FQNEAQ. Overall results and qualifications from the work: The quantity of clinical and demographic metadata differed by source and by participant and was supplied without curation.

Each collaborating institution followed its own protocols to collect whole blood in K2EDTA tubes. For TCRbeta analysis, collaborators shipped samples in one of three forms: frozen whole blood, isolated PBMCs, or DNA extracted from either of those sample types. As for this clone: Its antigen specificity is not known. Per-nucleotide qualities are absent, and no much larger clonotype sits a single base away.

The specimen sequenced was peripheral blood. The source of this sequence is a human donor with acute or convalescent COVID-19. The donor label of this sample is uncertain. Rearrangement joined TRBV7-9 to TRBJ2-7, with no confidently assigned D gene. The CDR3 reads as follows: CASSLVPASSYEQYF. At the DNA level, the sequence is TGTGCCAGCAGCTTAGTCCCGGCTAGCTCCTACGAGCAGTACTTC.